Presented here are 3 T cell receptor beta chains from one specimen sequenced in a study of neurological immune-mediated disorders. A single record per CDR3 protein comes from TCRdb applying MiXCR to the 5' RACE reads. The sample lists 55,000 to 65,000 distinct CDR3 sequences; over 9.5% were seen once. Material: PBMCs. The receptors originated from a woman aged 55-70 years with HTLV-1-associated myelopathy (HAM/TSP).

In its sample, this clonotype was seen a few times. The CDR3 DNA reads as TGTGCCAGCAGTTACCCGACTAGCGGAGGGTACAATGAGCAGTTCTTC. Protein sequence: CASSYPTSGGYNEQFF. V and J are TRBV6-6 and TRBJ2-1; the match to TRBD2 covers 9 bases. The CDR3 consists of 16 residues. Per the germline V gene, CDR1 is MNHNY and CDR2 is SVGAGI (reference sequence). The junction had 6 bases not matched to a gene; V was cut back by 2 bases and J by 4 bases.

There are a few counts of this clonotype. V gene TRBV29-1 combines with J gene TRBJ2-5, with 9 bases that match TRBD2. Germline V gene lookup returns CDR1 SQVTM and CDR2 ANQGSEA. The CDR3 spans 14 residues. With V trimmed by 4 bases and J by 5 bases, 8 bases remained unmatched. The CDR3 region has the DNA TGCAGCGTTGGTCTAGCGGGATCTCGGGAGACCCAGTACTTC. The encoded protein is CSVGLAGSRETQYF.

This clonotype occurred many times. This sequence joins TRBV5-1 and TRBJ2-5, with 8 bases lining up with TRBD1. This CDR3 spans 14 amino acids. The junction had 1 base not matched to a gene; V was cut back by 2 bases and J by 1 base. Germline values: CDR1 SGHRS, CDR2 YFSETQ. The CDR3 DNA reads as TGCGCCAGCAGCTTTGGGACAGGCCAAGAGACCCAGTACTTC. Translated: CASSFGTGQETQYF.